This T cell receptor beta chain comes out of a study of T cells in Graves' hyperthyroidism and ophthalmopathy. The investigators amplified TCR beta CDR3 regions from RNA transcripts. In the first-round RT-PCR of the TCR CDR3, the HTBI primer set was used. TCRdb re-analysed the multiplex PCR reads in MiXCR, keeping a single row per CDR3 protein. This sample has 500,000 to 750,000 distinct CDR3 sequences, with about 45% found just once. This CDR3 region has 17 residues. Germline lookup yields CDR1 LGHDT and CDR2 YNNKEL (reference sequence). V dropped 3 bases and J dropped 0 bases, with 17 bases sitting between them. This clonotype was found many times.

Material: peripheral blood or thyroid tissue (not recorded which). This chain joins TRBV3-1 and TRBJ1-1; tentative D call: TRBD1 (5 bases). This sequence originates from a woman under 30 with Graves' hyperthyroidism. The CDR3 DNA sequence: TGTGCCAGCAGCCACACCCTAATAAGGGGAATGAACACTGAAGCTTTCTTT. It specifies CASSHTLIRGMNTEAFF.